These 30 T cell receptor beta chains share one sample of origin, sequenced in a study of blood T cell repertoires in COVID-19 (dated by TCRdb to the early 2020s). The library was built by means of the immunoSEQ multiplex PCR assay. TCRdb limited this immuneACCESS table to in-frame rearrangements with V and J called. A share of clones is missing; checked studies link under half to unresolved V genes, and the rest is unexplained. This sample is represented by a few hundred thousand clones; around 82% of them were singletons. About 7.7% of the sample comes from the top ten. The sequencing sample was made of PBMCs or T cells enriched from blood (not recorded which). The source of these receptors is a woman aged 40-49 years with acute COVID-19.

This chain links TRBV19 with TRBJ1-6; no reliable D call. V was shortened by 0 bases and J by 5 bases, with 11 bases between the two germline ends. This CDR3 contains 16 residues. Germline-derived CDR1 and CDR2 are LNHDA and SQIVND (reference sequence). The CDR3: CASSIDPLGHNSPLHF. The CDR3 DNA reads TGTGCCAGTAGTATAGACCCATTGGGCCATAATTCACCCCTCCACTTT.

This clone was detected only once. CDR3 in DNA: TGCGCCAGCAGCCAAGGTGGGGCAGGGGGTCGTGAAAAACTGTTTTTT. This sequence encodes CASSQGGAGGREKLFF. The rearrangement uses TRBV4-1 and TRBJ1-4; 7 bases agree with TRBD1. The trim removed 1 base at V and 7 bases at J, leaving 9 bases unmatched. The CDR3 loop spans 16 amino acids. Germline CDR1 MGHRA, CDR2 YSYEKL.

Of note for this clone: At one end the junction does not follow the germline gene, possibly because of a read error. This rearrangement joins TRBV5-4 to TRBJ2-7, with 9 positions matching TRBD2. From germline, CDR1 is SGHNT and CDR2 YYREEE (reference sequence). The CDR3 spans 16 residues. The CDR3: CASSLRLAAISHEQYF. The CDR3 DNA is TGTGCCAGCAGCTTACGACTAGCGGCTATCTCCCACGAGCAGTACTTC.

The table lists this clone with a count of one. The CDR3 here is CASTTTGSMNTEAFF. The CDR3 coding sequence is TGTGCCAGCACGACGACAGGTTCAATGAACACTGAAGCTTTCTTT. V gene TRBV28 combines with J gene TRBJ1-1; the D gene is possibly TRBD1 (6 bases). The CDR3 totals 15 residues. The germline V gene has CDR1 MDHEN and CDR2 SYDVKM. Trimming removed 7 bases from V and 0 bases from J, with 15 bases in between.

V usage is TRBV23-1 and J usage is TRBJ1-5, with 7 positions matching TRBD1. TRBV23-1 is an ORF for which the function is uncertain. The V gene end was trimmed by 0 bases and the J gene end by 0 bases; junction bases not matched to a gene: 11. The CDR3 is 19 amino acids. Here the CDR3 DNA reads TGCGCCAGCAGTCAATCGGGACCCAGACAGGGTCCTAGCAATCAGCCCCAGCATTTT. Amino acids: CASSQSGPRQGPSNQPQHF.

The V call is TRBV19, the J call TRBJ2-5; weak D call: TRBD1 (5 bases). CDR1 and CDR2 from the germline V gene are LNHDA and SQIVND (reference sequence). This CDR3 contains 13 residues. V was pared by 5 bases and J by 4 bases, with 11 bases between. The CDR3 loop reads CASSPREGETQYF. The CDR3 nucleotides are TGTGCCAGTAGTCCCAGGGAAGGAGAGACCCAGTACTTC.

The chain links TRBV29-1 to TRBJ1-2; TRBD1 might be the D (6 bases). CDR1 is SQVTM, CDR2 ANQGSEA, per germline. The CDR3 loop spans 13 amino acids. Trimming removed 7 bases at V and 3 bases at J, with 15 bases between. The CDR3 DNA reads as TGCAGCGCAGGGGAGGGATCTTACTATGGCTACACCTTC. Amino acid sequence: CSAGEGSYYGYTF.

V and J are TRBV28 and TRBJ2-3, with TRBD1 matching 9 bases. The CDR3 consists of 15 residues. J gave up 3 bases and V 5 bases, and 6 bases lay outside the gene matches. CDR1 and CDR2 (germline): MDHEN, SYDVKM. The DNA for the CDR3 is TGTGCCAGCAGTGCTGCCGGGACAGGGACAGATACGCAGTATTTT. Protein: CASSAAGTGTDTQYF.

The table lists this clone with a count of one. This sequence joins TRBV30 and TRBJ2-7, with 8 bases aligning to TRBD2. CDR3 size: 14 residues. The germline V gene has CDR1 GTSNPN and CDR2 SVGIG (reference sequence). The ends lost 4 bases at V and 6 bases at J; junction bases unmatched: 11. The CDR3 DNA reads as TGTGCCTGGAAGTGGATAGCGGGAAGAGGCGAGCAGTACTTC. Its protein is CAWKWIAGRGEQYF.

V and J are TRBV4-3 and TRBJ2-5, with 7 nucleotides matching TRBD2. Germline loops: CDR1 LGHNA, CDR2 YSLEER. The CDR3 is made up of 14 amino acids. V was pared by 0 bases and J by 9 bases, with 7 bases of the junction left unmatched. CDR3 nucleotide sequence: TGCGCCAGCAGCCAAGATCCTGGGGACTACCCCCAGTACTTC. Translating it yields CASSQDPGDYPQYF.

The rearrangement joins TRBV15 to TRBJ2-2, with unresolved D. Germline assignment: CDR1 LNHNV and CDR2 YYDKDF (reference sequence). Trimming took off 1 base at V and 6 bases at J, with 3 bases between the two ends. The CDR3 length is 12 residues. Written as DNA, the CDR3 is TGTGCCACCAGCAGAGTATCCGGGGAGCTGTTTTTT. Translated: CATSRVSGELFF.

CDR3 residues: CASSGGLAGVPEQYF. DNA for the CDR3: TGTGCCAGCTCTGGCGGACTAGCGGGAGTTCCCGAGCAGTACTTC. The chain combines TRBV18 with TRBJ2-7, with TRBD2 matching over 13 bases. V was clipped by 6 bases and J by 6 bases; unmatched bases: 8. This CDR3 region has 15 residues. Germline V CDR1 and CDR2: KGHSH, LQKENI.

This chain links TRBV6-5 with TRBJ1-6, with a possible D match to TRBD1 (5 bases). CDR1 and CDR2 from the germline V gene are MNHEY and SVGAGI. The CDR3 is made up of 13 amino acids. Trimming shortened V by 9 bases and J by 5 bases, and 11 bases separated the two germline ends. CDR3 in DNA: TGTGCCAGTGAGACAGTACATAATTCACCCCTCCACTTT. Its translation is CASETVHNSPLHF.

This clone is a singleton in its sample. The chain joins TRBV6-6 to TRBJ1-6; D is unclear. The germline CDR1 and CDR2 sequences are MNHNY and SVGAGI (reference sequence). The ends were cut back, 5 bases at V and 7 bases at J, with 12 bases in the middle. The CDR3 is 14 amino acids. The CDR3 coding sequence is TGTGCCAGCAGTCCTGGGAGAACCAATTCACCCCTCCACTTT. Amino acids: CASSPGRTNSPLHF.

This clone was recorded at least ten times. The rearrangement links TRBV5-1 to TRBJ2-2; a weak D match, TRBD1 (5 bases). Germline CDR1 reads SGHRS; CDR2 reads YFSETQ. The CDR3 covers 14 residues. Trimming stripped 1 base from V and 4 bases from J, with 8 bases between. In nucleotides, the CDR3 is TGCGCCAGCAGCTTGACAGGTCCCACCGGGGAGCTGTTTTTT. Translation gives CASSLTGPTGELFF.

V gene TRBV19 combines with J gene TRBJ1-2; no reliable D call. The V end was cut by 3 bases, the J end by 5 bases, with 13 bases between. CDR3 length: 14 amino acids. Germline CDR1 LNHDA, CDR2 SQIVND (reference sequence). CDR3 protein: CASSIEGRRYGYTF. In DNA form, the CDR3 reads TGTGCCAGTAGTATCGAAGGGAGAAGGTATGGCTACACCTTC. Full variable domain (outside the CDR3, taken from reference TRBV19 and TRBJ1-2): DGGITQSPKYLFRKEGQNVTLSCEQNLNHDAMYWYRQDPGQGLRLIYYSQIVNDFQKGDIAEGYSVSREKKESFPLTVTSAQKNPTAFYLCASSIEGRRYGYTFGSGTRLTVV.

This chain connects TRBV5-1 to TRBJ2-1; 7 bases agree with TRBD2. The V segment lost 1 base and the J segment 3 bases; nucleotides outside the gene matches: 10. This CDR3 region has 17 residues. In germline, CDR1 is SGHRS, CDR2 YFSETQ. The CDR3 DNA reads as TGCGCCAGCAGCTTGCTAAGCCCCCCTAGCGGCTACAATGAGCAGTTCTTC. It yields the protein CASSLLSPPSGYNEQFF.

With regard to this clone: Its ends do not fully match the called genes, so a read error is possible. The chain couples TRBV11-2 to TRBJ2-3, with 11 nucleotides matching TRBD2. CDR1 and CDR2 from the germline V gene are SGHAT and FQNNGV. This CDR3 region has 14 residues. CDR3 region: CASSLTSGTGTQYF. In DNA form, the CDR3 reads TGTGCCAGCAGCTTGACTAGCGGGACAGGTACGCAGTATTTT.

V is TRBV18 and J is TRBJ2-2; TRBD1 is a possible D gene (6 bases). V lost 3 bases to trimming and J lost 2 bases, with 13 bases between them. This CDR3 region has 16 residues. In germline, CDR1 is KGHSH, CDR2 LQKENI. CDR3 in amino acids: CASSPSTGQNTGELFF. The CDR3 DNA follows: TGTGCCAGCTCACCCTCGACAGGTCAAAACACCGGGGAGCTGTTTTTT.

The chain combines TRBV28 with TRBJ2-5; 8 bases map to TRBD2. Germline V gene sequence: CDR1 MDHEN, CDR2 SYDVKM. This CDR3 is built from 15 residues. Losses at the gene ends were 3 bases for V and 6 bases for J; bases not matched to a gene: 9. CDR3 sequence (DNA): TGTGCCAGCAGTTTTTCAGCGGGAGTCGGGAAGACCCAGTACTTC. Amino acid sequence: CASSFSAGVGKTQYF.

This CDR3 is CASSRTQGGRGEKLFF. The CDR3 coding sequence is TGCGCCAGCAGCCGAACACAGGGTGGGAGAGGGGAAAAACTGTTTTTT. V usage is TRBV4-3 and J usage is TRBJ1-4, with D perhaps TRBD1 (6 bases). Germline V CDR1 and CDR2: LGHNA, YSLEER. V dropped 4 bases and J dropped 8 bases, with 20 bases sitting between them. This CDR3 is built from 16 residues.

The rearrangement joins TRBV14 to TRBJ2-1, with TRBD1 as a possible D gene (5 bases). Germline V gene data show CDR1 as SGHDN and CDR2 as FVKESK. The CDR3 is 14 residues long. V lost 0 bases and J 8 bases, leaving 11 bases between the germline ends. This CDR3 is CASSQERLTDEQFF. CDR3 coding DNA: TGTGCCAGCAGCCAAGAAAGGCTGACAGATGAGCAGTTCTTC. The variable domain in full, with the rest retrieved from reference TRBV14 and TRBJ2-1, is EAGVTQFPSHSVIEKGQTVTLRCDPISGHDNLYWYRRVMGKEIKFLLHFVKESKQDESGMPNNRFLAERTGGTYSTLKVQPAELEDSGVYFCASSQERLTDEQFFGPGTRLTVL.

This clone was counted between two and nine times. V is TRBV6-2 or TRBV6-3 and J is TRBJ2-3, with D perhaps TRBD2 (6 bases). Germline V lookup: CDR1 MNHEY, CDR2 SVGEGT. This CDR3 is built from 14 residues. V was pared by 6 bases and J by 5 bases, with 15 bases between. CDR3 loop: CASSPRLGGDTQYF. CDR3 nucleotides: TGTGCCAGCAGCCCCCGCCTGGGGGGAGATACGCAGTATTTT.

CDR3 in amino acids: CASSLNRGDVGYTF. The CDR3 DNA is TGTGCCAGCAGCTTAAATCGGGGGGACGTTGGCTACACCTTC. The chain uses TRBV7-2 and TRBJ1-2; a possible D gene is TRBD1 (5 bases). This CDR3 has 14 amino acids. The ends were cut back, 2 bases at V and 7 bases at J, with 14 bases in the middle. The germline V gene has CDR1 SGHTA and CDR2 FQGNSA. The full variable domain, rest sourced from reference TRBV7-2 and TRBJ1-2, is GAGVSQSPSNKVTEKGKDVELRCDPISGHTALYWYRQSLGQGLEFLIYFQGNSAPDKSGLPSDRFSAERTGGSVSTLTIQRTQQEDSAVYLCASSLNRGDVGYTFGSGTRLTVV.

The chain uses TRBV10-1 and TRBJ2-7, with 11 bases matching TRBD2. The J segment lost 4 bases and the V segment lost 3 bases, leaving 8 bases of the junction unmatched. Per the germline V gene, CDR1 is WNHNN and CDR2 is SYGVQD (reference sequence). This CDR3 contains 16 residues. The CDR3 DNA is TGCGCCAGCAGTGAAATAGGGCTAGCGGGAGGTTACGAGCAGTACTTC. This codes for CASSEIGLAGGYEQYF.

The V call is TRBV5-1, the J call TRBJ2-3, with D perhaps matching TRBD2 (6 bases). The CDR3 is 16 amino acids. V was cut by 0 bases and J by 2 bases, with 13 bases left in between. Germline CDR1 and CDR2: SGHRS and YFSETQ. In nucleotides, the CDR3 is TGCGCCAGCAGCTTGGGGGGACTCCGTAACACAGATACGCAGTATTTT. Amino acid sequence: CASSLGGLRNTDTQYF.

The chain links TRBV9 to TRBJ1-3; maybe TRBD1 (6 bases). V lost 4 bases to trimming and J lost 1 base, with 12 bases between them. The V gene's germline CDR1 is SGDLS and CDR2 YYNGEE. The CDR3 is 15 amino acids. CDR3 sequence (DNA): TGTGCCAGCAGCCACAGGGATGGGTCTGGAAACACCATATATTTT. This encodes CASSHRDGSGNTIYF.

This sequence joins TRBV18 and TRBJ2-7; tentatively, D is TRBD2 (6 bases). Germline V gene data show CDR1 as KGHSH and CDR2 as LQKENI. Trimming cost V 3 bases and J 2 bases, with 11 bases left between them. CDR3 length equals 14 residues. The CDR3, as DNA: TGTGCCAGCTCACCCCGGGGAGGTACCTACGAGCAGTACTTC. This gives the protein CASSPRGGTYEQYF.

This chain uses TRBV28 with TRBJ2-2, with a weak D call TRBD2 (5 bases). Trimming removed 3 bases at V and 5 bases at J, with 13 bases between. This CDR3 has 15 residues. The V gene's germline CDR1 is MDHEN and CDR2 SYDVKM. In DNA, the CDR3 is TGTGCCAGCAGTTTTTGGTTCCGAGGGACCGGGGAGCTGTTTTTT. Residues: CASSFWFRGTGELFF.

The genes are TRBV4-1 and TRBJ2-3, with a tentative D call TRBD2 (6 bases). Germline loops: CDR1 MGHRA, CDR2 YSYEKL. The CDR3 is 15 residues long. The V end lost 1 base, the J end lost 6 bases, and 14 bases lay between the germline ends. In DNA, the CDR3 is TGCGCCAGCAGCCAAGTCGCGGGCCGGGGGGATACGCAGTATTTT. Residues: CASSQVAGRGDTQYF.